Presented here are 22 T cell receptor beta chains from one specimen sequenced in a study of blood T cell repertoires in COVID-19. Only in-frame clones appear in the TCRdb table, and some are missing; sequencing was by immunoSEQ multiplex PCR. The table lists around 380,000 clones, around 87% of them singletons. Material: PBMCs or T cells enriched from blood (not recorded which). The receptors were gathered from a man aged 25 to 45 who had recovered from COVID-19.

This clone was recorded a few times. V usage is TRBV27 and J usage is TRBJ2-2; 10 nucleotides line up with TRBD1. The CDR3 has 18 residues. Germline V gene lookup returns CDR1 MNHEY and CDR2 SMNVEV (reference sequence). J lost 6 bases, V lost 5 bases, and 15 bases had no gene match. CDR3 residues: CASSPISGQGFVPGELFF. The CDR3 nucleotides are TGTGCCAGCAGTCCCATCTCGGGACAGGGGTTCGTACCCGGGGAGCTGTTTTTT.

V usage is TRBV7-7 and J usage is TRBJ2-3; 9 nucleotides match TRBD2. The length of the CDR3 is 15 residues. CDR1 SSHAT and CDR2 FNYEAQ come from the germline V gene (reference sequence). With 4 bases clipped from V and 3 bases from J, the junction kept 5 bases outside the gene matches. The CDR3: CASSSGLAVTDTQYF. The CDR3 DNA reads as TGTGCCAGCAGCTCGGGACTAGCAGTAACAGATACGCAGTATTTT.

This clone has more than one count but fewer than ten. The genes are TRBV4-1 and TRBJ1-1, with D possibly being TRBD1 (6 bases). This CDR3 comprises 15 residues. Germline values: CDR1 MGHRA, CDR2 YSYEKL. Trimming removed 4 bases at V and 1 base at J, with 13 bases between. CDR3 DNA sequence: TGCGCCAGCAGCCTCTTCGGACAGCAGAACACTGAAGCTTTCTTT. Translating it yields CASSLFGQQNTEAFF.

The count of this clone is one. V usage is TRBV6-4 and J usage is TRBJ1-1; TRBD1 aligns across 7 bases. The junction had 8 bases not matched to a gene; V was cut back by 6 bases and J by 7 bases. This CDR3 is built from 13 residues. CDR1 and CDR2 (germline): MRHNA, SNTAGT. CDR3 amino acids: CASSPVRGREAFF. The CDR3, as DNA: TGTGCCAGCAGCCCCGTGAGGGGGCGTGAAGCTTTCTTT.

The chain combines TRBV5-1 with TRBJ2-3; 7 bases agree with TRBD2. Germline loops: CDR1 SGHRS, CDR2 YFSETQ. CDR3 length equals 14 residues. The V and J ends lost 1 base and 1 base, in that order; junction bases with no gene match: 0. CDR3 region: CASSLRGGTDTQYF. CDR3 nucleotide sequence: TGCGCCAGCAGCTTGCGGGGGGGCACAGATACGCAGTATTTT.

The rearrangement joins TRBV2 to TRBJ2-1, with TRBD2 identical over 8 bases. This CDR3 has 15 residues. V lost 5 bases, J lost 7 bases, and 10 bases stayed unmatched. Per germline, CDR1 SNHLY and CDR2 FYNNEI. This CDR3 is CASSNSGVARNEQFF. Here the CDR3 DNA reads TGTGCCAGCAGTAATAGCGGGGTAGCTAGAAATGAGCAGTTCTTC.

Only one count was recorded for this clone. V is TRBV5-1 and J is TRBJ2-2, with a possible D match to TRBD1 (6 bases). The CDR3 is 14 amino acids. Germline-derived CDR1 and CDR2 are SGHRS and YFSETQ. V was clipped by 4 bases and J by 1 base, with 8 bases between them. The CDR3 sequence is CASSMGQNTGELFF. The CDR3 DNA is TGCGCCAGCAGCATGGGACAGAACACCGGGGAGCTGTTTTTT.

The sample holds one count of this clone. DNA of the CDR3: TGTGCCACCCGCGGGGGGGGCCCAATTGAAAAACTGTTTTTT. Translated: CATRGGGPIEKLFF. The V and J genes are TRBV6-5 and TRBJ1-4; tentative D call: TRBD1 (6 bases). V lost 10 bases to trimming and J lost 7 bases, with 19 bases between them. This CDR3 is built from 14 residues. Germline V lookup: CDR1 MNHEY, CDR2 SVGAGI.

In the case of this clone: The identical CDR3 is also encoded by other nucleotide sequences in the sample. The chain employs TRBV6-5 and TRBJ1-1; TRBD1 matches at 9 bases. The length of the CDR3 is 15 residues. CDR1 and CDR2 from the germline V gene are MNHEY and SVGAGI. V lost 2 bases, J lost 2 bases, and 3 bases stayed unmatched. This CDR3 is CASSYLDRGNTEAFF. Written as DNA, the CDR3 is TGTGCCAGCAGTTACCTGGACAGGGGAAACACTGAAGCTTTCTTT.

The chain uses TRBV5-1 and TRBJ2-7; D may be TRBD2 (5 bases). The CDR3 consists of 14 residues. With 1 base removed from V and 4 bases from J, the gap between germline ends came to 12 bases. Germline V CDR1 and CDR2: SGHRS, YFSETQ. The CDR3 here is CASSLSAGGYEQYF. CDR3 DNA sequence: TGCGCCAGCAGCTTGTCGGCAGGCGGGTACGAGCAGTACTTC.

The chain recombines TRBV6-1 with TRBJ1-6; 10 bases map to TRBD1. Germline CDR1 MNHNS, CDR2 SASEGT. This CDR3 is built from 19 residues. V lost 1 base, J lost 10 bases, and 16 bases stayed unmatched. This CDR3 is CASSEEVPVGTGVGSPLHF. Written as DNA, the CDR3 is TGTGCCAGCAGTGAAGAAGTGCCGGTGGGGACAGGGGTAGGGTCACCCCTCCACTTT.

This chain joins TRBV5-1 and TRBJ2-1; 9 bases fit TRBD1. J was trimmed by 1 base and V by 4 bases; bases with no gene match: 3. The CDR3 runs to 15 residues. The germline CDR1 and CDR2 sequences are SGHRS and YFSETQ. CDR3 DNA sequence: TGCGCCAGCAGCCTACAGGGGGCTTCCTACAATGAGCAGTTCTTC. It codes for CASSLQGASYNEQFF. Drawing the rest from reference TRBV5-1 and TRBJ2-1, the complete variable domain is KAGVTQTPRYLIKTRGQQVTLSCSPISGHRSVSWYQQTPGQGLQFLFEYFSETQRNKGNFPGRFSGRQFSNSRSEMNVSTLELGDSALYLCASSLQGASYNEQFFGPGTRLTVL.

This clone was observed a single time. The chain combines TRBV27 with TRBJ2-5; TRBD2 matches 11 bases. The J segment lost 1 base and the V segment lost 6 bases, leaving 10 bases of the junction unmatched. This CDR3 has 17 residues. CDR1 is MNHEY, CDR2 SMNVEV, per germline (reference sequence). CDR3 nucleotide sequence: TGTGCCAGCAGCCGAAGACCTAGCGGGGGGCCCCAAGAGACCCAGTACTTC. As protein: CASSRRPSGGPQETQYF.

This clone was observed once. In DNA, the CDR3 is TGCGCCAGCAGCGGGGGGGCCGTCACCACTGAAGCTTTCTTT. Its protein is CASSGGAVTTEAFF. The gene calls are TRBV5-1 and TRBJ1-1; D might be TRBD1 (6 bases). Trimming removed 4 bases from V and 4 bases from J, with 14 bases in between. This CDR3 has 14 residues. The germline gives CDR1 SGHRS, CDR2 YFSETQ.

This CDR3 reads CASSEAQGNSPLHF. CDR3 coding DNA: TGTGCCAGCAGTGAAGCACAGGGTAATTCACCCCTCCACTTT. The V gene is TRBV6-1, the J gene TRBJ1-6; perhaps TRBD1 as D (6 bases). The CDR3 extends over 14 amino acids. V was clipped by 0 bases and J by 6 bases, with 6 bases between them. CDR1 is MNHNS and CDR2 is SASEGT in the germline V gene.

The chain is built from TRBV10-3 and TRBJ1-3; 7 bases fit TRBD1. Germline loops: CDR1 ENHRY, CDR2 SYGVKD. The CDR3 extends over 11 amino acids. Trimming cost V 6 bases and J 9 bases; bases outside gene matches: 2. The DNA of the CDR3 is TGTGCCATCAGGACAGGGCCCACCATATATTTT. Protein product: CAIRTGPTIYF.

The gene calls are TRBV5-4 and TRBJ1-6; 10 bases are a match to TRBD1. The germline CDR1 and CDR2 sequences are SGHNT and YYREEE (reference sequence). V was pared by 6 bases and J by 6 bases, with 3 bases of the junction left unmatched. The CDR3 totals 14 residues. Here the CDR3 reads CASTRDRGNSPLHF. The CDR3 bases are TGTGCCAGCACCCGGGACAGGGGTAATTCACCCCTCCACTTT.

This rearrangement joins TRBV3-1 (or the pseudogene TRBV3-2) to TRBJ2-3, with TRBD2 matching over 12 bases. This CDR3 region has 16 residues. Germline-derived CDR1 and CDR2 are LGHDT and YNNKEL (reference sequence). After removal of 4 bases from V and 6 bases from J, the junction contained 8 bases not matched to a gene. The CDR3 sequence: CASSPSLAGGPDTQYF. The CDR3 DNA reads TGTGCCAGCAGCCCCTCTCTAGCGGGGGGGCCGGATACGCAGTATTTT.

The J gene is TRBJ2-5, the V gene TRBV9, with 12 bases that match TRBD2. The CDR3 extends over 17 amino acids. Per the germline V gene, CDR1 is SGDLS and CDR2 is YYNGEE. The trim removed 4 bases at V and 1 base at J, leaving 8 bases unmatched. CDR3 nucleotides: TGTGCCAGCAGCAACCTGGGACTAGCGGGCACCCAAGAGACCCAGTACTTC. Its protein product is CASSNLGLAGTQETQYF.

This clone occurred many times. The J gene is TRBJ1-1, the V gene TRBV7-2; D unclear. The CDR3 runs 15 residues. Per the germline V gene, CDR1 is SGHTA and CDR2 is FQGNSA. V lost 0 bases and J lost 6, with 14 bases in between. CDR3 nucleotide sequence: TGTGCCAGCAGCTTAGCGGCCTCTCCCAGCGCTGAAGCTTTCTTT. Translation gives CASSLAASPSAEAFF.

This sequence joins TRBV12-3 or TRBV12-4 and TRBJ2-2; perhaps TRBD2 as D (6 bases). The ends were cut back, 4 bases at V and 7 bases at J, with 10 bases in the middle. The CDR3 is 13 residues long. The CDR3 here is CASSWRGDGELFF. Written as DNA, the CDR3 is TGTGCCAGCAGTTGGCGGGGCGACGGGGAGCTGTTTTTT.

The CDR3 sequence: CASSMDRSRAFF. In DNA, the CDR3 is TGTGCCAGTAGTATGGACAGGTCGAGAGCTTTCTTT. V usage is TRBV19 and J usage is TRBJ1-1; TRBD1 agrees at 7 bases. CDR1 and CDR2 from the germline V gene are LNHDA and SQIVND (reference sequence). Trimming took 3 bases from V and 10 from J; bases not matched to a gene: 5. The CDR3 is made up of 12 amino acids.